Shown below are 5 T cell receptor beta chains from a single sample sequenced in a study of T cells in Graves' hyperthyroidism and ophthalmopathy (dated by TCRdb to the late 2010s). Libraries were prepared through multiplex PCR. Sequencer: Illumina HiSeq 2000. Amplification of TCR beta CDR3 regions was carried out from RNA transcripts. For the first round of RT-PCR on the TCR CDR3, the HTBI primer set was used together with the Qiagen OneStep RT-PCR kit. TCRdb's own reprocessing of the public reads used fastp at Q25 and MiXCR and kept productive beta chains. Every distinct CDR3 protein forms one entry, paired with its most common genes and DNA. The sample includes approximately 300,000 distinct CDR3 sequences, with roughly a fifth observed a single time. The ten largest clones capture about 40% of the sample. The sample consisted of blood. The receptor set was obtained from a man between 45 and 60 years old with Graves' ophthalmopathy.

This clonotype turned up a few times. V and J are TRBV30 and TRBJ2-1; weak D call: TRBD1 (5 bases). V was clipped by 5 bases and J by 0 bases, with 14 bases between them. CDR3 size: 15 residues. Germline CDR1 reads GTSNPN; CDR2 reads SVGIG (reference sequence). The DNA of the CDR3 is TGTGCCTGGGACCTAGGGGTCACCTCCTACAATGAGCAGTTCTTC. This sequence encodes CAWDLGVTSYNEQFF.

There are many counts of this clonotype. The chain couples TRBV5-1 to TRBJ1-5; TRBD1 matches 9 bases. V gave up 4 bases and J gave up 5 bases; unmatched junction bases: 7. This CDR3 is 15 amino acids long. Germline lookup yields CDR1 SGHRS and CDR2 YFSETQ. The CDR3 sequence: CASSPQGAKDQPQHF. The DNA for the CDR3 is TGCGCCAGCAGCCCACAGGGGGCGAAGGATCAGCCCCAGCATTTT.

This clonotype turned up a few times. The chain employs TRBV19 and TRBJ2-1, with 10 bases aligning to TRBD1. J lost 5 bases, V lost 9 bases, and 7 bases had no gene match. In germline, CDR1 is LNHDA, CDR2 SQIVND (reference sequence). The length of the CDR3 is 14 residues. The CDR3 is CASKTGGADNEQFF. In DNA, the CDR3 is TGTGCCAGCAAGACAGGGGGCGCAGACAATGAGCAGTTCTTC.

This clonotype was picked up a small number of times. The genes are TRBV7-9 and TRBJ2-3; D could derive from TRBD1 or TRBD2 (6 bases each). Trimming stripped 3 bases from V and 0 bases from J, with 22 bases between. The germline V gene encodes CDR1 SEHNR and CDR2 FQNEAQ (reference sequence). CDR3 length: 19 residues. The CDR3 loop reads CASSFLGGGGRRSTDTQYF. The DNA for the CDR3 is TGTGCCAGCAGCTTTCTCGGCGGAGGGGGGCGCCGGAGCACAGATACGCAGTATTTT.

This clonotype came up a few times. This chain links TRBV9 with TRBJ2-5; D possibly uses TRBD1 or TRBD2 (5 bases each). Germline values: CDR1 SGDLS, CDR2 YYNGEE. V lost 0 bases to trimming and J lost 3 bases, with 12 bases between them. This CDR3 is built from 15 residues. The CDR3 spells CASSVGDREEETQYF. Written as DNA, the CDR3 is TGTGCCAGCAGCGTAGGGGACCGGGAAGAAGAGACCCAGTACTTC.